This T cell receptor (beta chain) is from a study of cytomegalovirus exposure and HLA in healthy donors. Points from the study as a whole: Prediction of most subjects' HLA-A and HLA-B alleles by TCR beta sequences was reportedly accurate. The authors considered a cluster of highly shared sequence variants likely to be a sequencing artifact. The presence/absence work took it that sequencing depth was about the same across donors.

In the PCR, 60 Vbeta and 13 Jbeta primers were used. Sequenced by immunoSEQ multiplex PCR; TCRdb stores in-frame clones only, minus some. The table records 200,000 to 250,000 clones, approximately 85% of them present only once. Donors in the study were healthy people who gave bone marrow. Germline trimming cut 8 bases from V and 8 bases from J; bases unmatched to any gene: 33. Germline values: CDR1 MNHEY, CDR2 SMNVEV (reference sequence). This CDR3 comprises 21 residues. Notes on this clone: Its target is unknown.

Material: PBMCs. V and J are TRBV27 and TRBJ2-1; 7 bases fit TRBD2. This TCR was sampled from a woman in her 40s in good health and CMV-seronegative. CDR3 loop: CASGFMPSGKRSSEYFDEQFF. In nucleotides, the CDR3 is TGTGCCAGCGGGTTTATGCCCAGCGGGAAAAGGTCGTCCGAGTACTTCGATGAGCAGTTCTTC.